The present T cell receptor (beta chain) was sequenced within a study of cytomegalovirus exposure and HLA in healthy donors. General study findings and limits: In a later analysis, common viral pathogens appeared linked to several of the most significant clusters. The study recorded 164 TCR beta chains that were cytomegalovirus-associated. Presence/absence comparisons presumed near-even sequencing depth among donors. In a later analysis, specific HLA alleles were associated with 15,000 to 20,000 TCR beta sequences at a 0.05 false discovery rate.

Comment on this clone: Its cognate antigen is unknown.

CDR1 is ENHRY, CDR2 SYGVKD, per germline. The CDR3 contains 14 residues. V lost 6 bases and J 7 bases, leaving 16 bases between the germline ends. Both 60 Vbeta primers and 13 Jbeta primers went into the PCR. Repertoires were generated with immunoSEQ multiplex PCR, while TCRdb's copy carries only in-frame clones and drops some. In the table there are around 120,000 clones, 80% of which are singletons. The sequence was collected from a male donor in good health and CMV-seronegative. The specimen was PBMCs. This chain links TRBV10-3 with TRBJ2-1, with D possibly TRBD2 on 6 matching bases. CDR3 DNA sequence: TGTGCCATCAGGGGGACTTTAACGGGGAATGAGCAGTTCTTC. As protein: CAIRGTLTGNEQFF.